This TCR beta chain came from a study of blood T cells in healthy people across ages. In germline, CDR1 is DFQATT, CDR2 SNEGSKA (reference sequence). This CDR3 is 15 amino acids long. V was trimmed by 2 bases and J by 7 bases, leaving 18 bases between them. The authors ran a second PCR of 7 to 11 cycles using a sample-barcoded 5' primer and a J-beta primer mix. TCRdb analysed the 5' RACE reads with MiXCR anew, one entry per CDR3 protein. The data hold about 1.1 million distinct CDR3 sequences, with roughly two fifths observed a single time. This chain links TRBV20-1 with TRBJ2-1; tentative D call: TRBD1 (5 bases). The sample taken for sequencing was blood. This TCR came from a man aged 18 to 29 in good health. CDR3 bases: TGCAGTGCTAGAACAGGAGCAGAGCTGGGAAATGAGCAGTTCTTC. Its protein product is CSARTGAELGNEQFF.